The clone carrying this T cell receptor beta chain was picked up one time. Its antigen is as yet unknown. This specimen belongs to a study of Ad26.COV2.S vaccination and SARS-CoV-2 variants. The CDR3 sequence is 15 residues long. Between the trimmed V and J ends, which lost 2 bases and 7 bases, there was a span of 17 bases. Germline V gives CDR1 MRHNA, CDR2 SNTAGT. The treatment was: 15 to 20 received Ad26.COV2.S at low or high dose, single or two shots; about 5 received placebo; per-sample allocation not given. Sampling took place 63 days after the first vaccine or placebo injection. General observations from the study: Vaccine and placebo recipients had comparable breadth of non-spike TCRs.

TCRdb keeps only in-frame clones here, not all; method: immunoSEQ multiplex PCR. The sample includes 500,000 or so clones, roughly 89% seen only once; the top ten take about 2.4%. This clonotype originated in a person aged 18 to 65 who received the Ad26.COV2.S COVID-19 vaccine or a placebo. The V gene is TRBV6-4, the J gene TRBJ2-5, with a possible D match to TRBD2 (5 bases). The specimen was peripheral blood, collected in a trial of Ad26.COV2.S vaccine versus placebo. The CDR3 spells CASSDLPRTWRTQYF. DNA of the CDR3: TGTGCCAGCAGTGACCTCCCCCGGACTTGGAGGACCCAGTACTTC.